The entry below gives a single TCR beta chain sequence along with its context. This clonotype occurred once. The clone's antigen remains unknown. The sample holds no much larger clone one base away, and base qualities are not on file. Donors were about 36 systemically healthy Caucasian individuals from Russia aged roughly 6 to 90 years. Each donor gave around 9.5 milliliters of peripheral blood, collected into EDTA-treated Vacutainer tubes. Ficoll-Paque density-gradient centrifugation was used to isolate PBMCs, with at least 6 million per sample. Total RNA, at least 6 micrograms per sample, was extracted from PBMCs with Trizol reagent. The percentages of naive CD45RAhigh/CD27high T cells were determined by flow cytometry on a PBMC aliquot from every donor. These data are taken from a study of blood T cells in healthy people across ages (dated by TCRdb to between 2014 and 2017). About the study as a whole: In model experiments, template switching captured roughly one uniquely barcoded TCR beta cDNA molecule for every two T cells. The study analyzed two additional independent replicas of 1 million unique cDNA reads from the same blood draw for two donors, one aged 18 to 30 and one aged 80 or older. Using deep sequencing normalized with unique cDNA molecular identifiers, the study measured how TCR beta repertoire diversity changes with age. Four age groups were formed from the donors: young (average approximately 15 years), middle-aged (just under 40), aged (approximately 60) and long-lived (82). Donors of different ages were randomly distributed across sequencing lanes to avoid experimental bias.

The library relied on 5' RACE. Sequencing instrument: Illumina HiSeq 2500. The second PCR ran for roughly 6 to 11 cycles and used a J-beta primer mix along with a sample-barcoded 5' primer. A unique molecular identifier was introduced onto each TCR beta cDNA molecule by a template-switch 5' adaptor carrying 12 random nucleotides. Each sample yielded at least 3 million CDR3-containing paired-end reads. All of the RNA was converted into first-strand cDNA using the Mint cDNA synthesis kit, with a TRBC-specific oligonucleotide serving as the primer. All cDNA was treated with uracil-DNA glycosylase and then went through a first 18-cycle PCR with the universal primers M1SS and BC2_uni_R. The source study handled its data this way. For normalization, 1 million high-quality reads, each with a distinct molecular identifier, were randomly selected from each sample. Reads with shared molecular identifiers were discarded instead of being binned into consensus sequences. MiTCR, run with a Q25 quality threshold and the strictest error-elimination algorithm, handled CDR3 identification, clonotype clustering and error correction. Lower-bound total TCR beta diversity was estimated with a nonparametric unseen species model using Euler transformation. TCRdb reprocessing: public reads trimmed at Q25 with fastp, clones called with MiXCR, in-frame beta chains kept. Entries are consolidated by CDR3 protein sequence, retaining the most common genes and DNA. What appears here as the V and J calls and clone size reflects TCRdb's work, not the paper's. This sample is represented by around 1.1 million distinct CDR3 sequences; around two fifths of them were singletons. Approximately 14% of the sample is taken by the ten largest.

Trimming takes 5 bases from V and 1 base from J, and the germline ends sit 11 bases apart. The CDR3 runs 14 residues from the cysteine to the phenylalanine. The only DNA kept is the CDR3, 42 bases in frame from the first base. Points the paper makes about the study in general: Because donor CMV infection status was unknown, age-related changes in expanded clonotypes were potentially confounded. There was a strong correlation between observed TCR beta diversity and the percentage of naive T cells measured by flow cytometry. Observed TCR beta diversity per million T cells fell roughly linearly with age, and a significant reduction was already apparent by age roughly 40. Estimates of total diversity from one million sequenced T cells were regarded as lower bounds and underestimates. Conclusive comparison of naive and antigen-experienced compartments was prevented by the profiling of bulk unsorted PBMCs. The long-lived group showed more naive CD4+ T cells, fewer expanded clones and increased TCR diversity than the aged group, suggesting age selection.

Material for sequencing was blood. This clonotype was obtained from a man between 18 and 29 years old in good health. The V and J genes are TRBV12-3 or TRBV12-4 and TRBJ1-1; the D gene lacks a confident call. The sequenced DNA is TGTGCCAGCAGTGTCGTGCCAACGAACACTGAAGCTTTCTTT. It translates as CASSVVPTNTEAFF.